This entry lists 11 T cell receptor beta chains sequenced from one sample in a study of cytomegalovirus exposure and HLA in healthy donors. Both 60 Vbeta primers and 13 Jbeta primers went into the PCR. Sequencing used immunoSEQ multiplex PCR; TCRdb keeps in-frame clones, though not all of them. The sample contains some 120,000 clones, roughly 80% of which appear only once. The sequenced material came from PBMCs. Every receptor here comes from a young man in good health and CMV-seronegative.

The chain has TRBV29-1 and TRBJ1-1; the D is unclear. CDR3 length: 12 residues. With 7 bases removed from V and 0 bases from J, the gap between germline ends came to 9 bases. Germline loops: CDR1 SQVTM, CDR2 ANQGSEA. CDR3 protein: CSGQEMNTEAFF. In DNA, the CDR3 is TGCAGCGGTCAGGAAATGAACACTGAAGCTTTCTTT.

This sequence joins TRBV2 and TRBJ1-1, with 10 bases that match TRBD1. Germline CDR1 is SNHLY and CDR2 is FYNNEI. V was pared by 0 bases and J by 11 bases, with 12 bases of the junction left unmatched. The CDR3 loop spans 16 amino acids. In DNA form, the CDR3 reads TGTGCCAGCAGTGAAGCGGGACCGGGACAGGGGTATAGGGCTTTCTTT. Translating it yields CASSEAGPGQGYRAFF.

This clone was seen more than once but under ten times. The V call is TRBV5-1, the J call TRBJ2-5, with TRBD1 identical over 7 bases. Trimming took 0 bases from V and 4 from J; bases not matched to a gene: 12. Per the germline V gene, CDR1 is SGHRS and CDR2 is YFSETQ. The CDR3 contains 17 residues. Here the CDR3 DNA reads TGCGCCAGCAGCTTGGTTAATTCAGACAGGGTAGGAGAGACCCAGTACTTC. Translated: CASSLVNSDRVGETQYF.

The CDR3 DNA follows: TGTGCCAGCAGCGTAGTGAAGGACACTAACTATGGCTACACCTTC. It specifies CASSVVKDTNYGYTF. The chain links TRBV9 to TRBJ1-2, with a possible D match to TRBD1 (5 bases). There are 15 residues in the CDR3. Trimming took 0 bases from V and 0 from J, leaving 9 bases between them. Germline V gene sequence: CDR1 SGDLS, CDR2 YYNGEE.

The chain couples TRBV7-2 to TRBJ1-6; D call uncertain. Trimming left V 5 bases short and J 10 bases short, with 21 bases between. The CDR3 sequence is 16 residues long. CDR1 and CDR2 from the germline V gene are SGHTA and FQGNSA. The CDR3: CASSRTATYGSSPLHF. CDR3 in DNA: TGTGCCAGCAGCCGCACAGCAACCTACGGGAGCTCACCCCTCCACTTT.

V usage is TRBV7-8 and J usage is TRBJ2-5; 11 positions match TRBD1. The CDR3 covers 17 residues. Unmatched junction bases numbered 9, after V lost 1 base and J lost 5 bases. CDR1 is SGHVS, CDR2 FQNEAQ, per germline. The CDR3 region is CASSLGPGQGVEETQYF. In DNA form, the CDR3 reads TGTGCCAGCAGCTTAGGTCCGGGACAGGGGGTTGAGGAGACCCAGTACTTC.

The gene calls are TRBV30 and TRBJ2-2; 13 positions match TRBD2. From germline, CDR1 is GTSNPN and CDR2 SVGIG (reference sequence). The CDR3 contains 15 residues. Trimming at V came to 5 bases and at J to 2 bases, leaving 2 bases not matched to a gene. The DNA for the CDR3 is TGTGCCTGGGGACTAGCGGGAGTTAACACCGGGGAGCTGTTTTTT. This encodes CAWGLAGVNTGELFF.

The V gene is TRBV28, the J gene TRBJ2-7; D perhaps matches TRBD1 (6 bases). CDR1 is MDHEN and CDR2 is SYDVKM in the germline V gene. Trimming removed 4 bases at V and 0 bases at J, with 13 bases between. The CDR3 has 15 residues. This CDR3 reads CASSWGRSSSYEQYF. The CDR3 DNA reads TGTGCCAGCAGTTGGGGGCGATCTAGCTCCTACGAGCAGTACTTC.

The chain joins TRBV9 to TRBJ1-4; 11 positions match TRBD1. The junction had 6 bases not matched to a gene; V was cut back by 3 bases and J by 8 bases. Germline-derived CDR1 and CDR2 are SGDLS and YYNGEE. This CDR3 contains 15 residues. CDR3 loop: CASSGTGGAEEKLFF. In nucleotides, the CDR3 is TGTGCCAGCAGCGGGACAGGGGGCGCTGAGGAAAAACTGTTTTTT.

The chain employs TRBV18 and TRBJ2-7, with TRBD2 matching over 8 bases. CDR3 length: 15 amino acids. The germline V gene has CDR1 KGHSH and CDR2 LQKENI. The ends lost 9 bases at V and 3 bases at J; junction bases unmatched: 13. The CDR3 DNA reads as TGTGCCAGTCGAAATAGCGGGGTGCCCATCTACGAGCAGTACTTC. It is translated as CASRNSGVPIYEQYF. The whole variable domain, filled in from reference TRBV18 and TRBJ2-7, reads NAGVMQNPRHLVRRRGQEARLRCSPMKGHSHVYWYRQLPEEGLKFMVYLQKENIIDESGMPKERFSAEFPKEGPSILRIQQVVRGDSAAYFCASRNSGVPIYEQYFGPGTRLTVT.

The genes are TRBV30 and TRBJ2-6; tentatively, D is TRBD1 (5 bases). The germline V gene encodes CDR1 GTSNPN and CDR2 SVGIG (reference sequence). This CDR3 is 19 amino acids long. Trimming removed 2 bases at V and 4 bases at J, with 24 bases between. DNA of the CDR3: TGTGCCTGGAGTCGCCCGGCAGGGAAGCCCCACTCCGGGGCCAACGTCCTGACTTTC. It encodes CAWSRPAGKPHSGANVLTF.